These 26 T cell receptor beta chains were sequenced from one sample in a study of patients and donors after allogeneic stem cell transplantation. TCRdb independently ran MiXCR on the RT-PCR reads; one entry per CDR3 protein. The data contain some 960,000 distinct CDR3 sequences, roughly 18% of them seen just once; the ten biggest clones take up 5% to 7.5%. The sample was blood, either unsorted or a sorted T cell fraction (not recorded which). The receptors shown here come from a human donor who was either an allogeneic HSCT recipient or a stem cell or donor lymphocyte infusion donor (not recorded which). It is not recorded whose cells these are; they may come from a transplant donor.

This clonotype has a handful of counts. The chain is built from TRBV2 and TRBJ2-5; 10 nucleotides match TRBD1. Trimming cost V 6 bases and J 5 bases; bases outside gene matches: 9. The CDR3 contains 15 residues. CDR1 SNHLY and CDR2 FYNNEI come from the germline V gene. The CDR3 loop reads CASSPGQGHFETQYF. The CDR3 coding sequence is TGTGCCAGCAGCCCGGGACAGGGGCATTTCGAGACCCAGTACTTC.

V is TRBV4-3 and J is TRBJ2-1, with D perhaps TRBD1 (6 bases). Germline assignment: CDR1 LGHNA and CDR2 YSLEER. The CDR3 loop spans 15 amino acids. Trimming shortened V by 3 bases and J by 10 bases, and 19 bases separated the two germline ends. The chain's CDR3 is CASSHQAAGQSEQFF. The CDR3 region has the DNA TGCGCCAGCAGCCATCAAGCCGCCGGACAGTCCGAGCAGTTCTTC.

Only a few counts were recorded for this clonotype. This chain links TRBV3-1 with TRBJ2-3, with D possibly being TRBD2 (6 bases). The germline gives CDR1 LGHDT, CDR2 YNNKEL (reference sequence). The length of the CDR3 is 16 residues. V lost 4 bases and J lost 4, with 18 bases in between. The CDR3 DNA reads as TGTGCCAGCAGCCCCGGGACTTCCCAGGAGGCAGATACGCAGTATTTT. This translates into CASSPGTSQEADTQYF.

The genes are TRBV4-2 and TRBJ1-3; 7 nucleotides align to TRBD1. The CDR3 length is 16 residues. With 6 bases clipped from V and 0 bases from J, the junction kept 8 bases outside the gene matches. CDR1 is LGHNA, CDR2 YNFKEQ, per germline. The CDR3 coding sequence is TGTGCCAGCAGACTGACAGGGCCACCCTCTGGAAACACCATATATTTT. Translating gives CASRLTGPPSGNTIYF.

This clonotype appeared a few times. The chain uses TRBV20-1 and TRBJ2-2; TRBD2 aligns across 13 bases. V dropped 6 bases and J dropped 6; count of bases not matched to a gene: 4. Germline V gives CDR1 DFQATT, CDR2 SNEGSKA (reference sequence). The length of the CDR3 is 14 residues. The CDR3: CSAGLAGVAGELFF. CDR3 bases: TGCAGTGCCGGACTAGCGGGAGTTGCCGGGGAGCTGTTTTTT.

The chain recombines TRBV7-9 with TRBJ2-3; 8 bases are shared with TRBD1. Germline CDR1 reads SEHNR; CDR2 reads FQNEAQ (reference sequence). The CDR3 is made up of 16 amino acids. The V gene end was trimmed by 1 base and the J gene end by 3 bases; junction bases not matched to a gene: 6. The CDR3 DNA reads as TGTGCCAGCAGCTTAGATCTTGGGACAGGAACAGATACGCAGTATTTT. It is translated as CASSLDLGTGTDTQYF.

V usage is TRBV20-1 and J usage is TRBJ1-5, with D possibly matching TRBD1 (5 bases). With 0 bases removed from V and 0 bases from J, the gap between germline ends came to 18 bases. The V gene's germline CDR1 is DFQATT and CDR2 SNEGSKA (reference sequence). The CDR3 consists of 18 residues. CDR3 in amino acids: CSARDWGRRNYSNQPQHF. The CDR3 coding sequence is TGCAGTGCTAGAGATTGGGGGAGGAGGAATTATAGCAATCAGCCCCAGCATTTT.

In this sample, this clonotype turned up a few times. V gene TRBV4-3 combines with J gene TRBJ2-2, with a possible D match to TRBD2 (5 bases). Germline V gene sequence: CDR1 LGHNA, CDR2 YSLEER. Trimming took 1 base from V and 3 from J, leaving 15 bases between them. The CDR3 length is 17 residues. The CDR3 DNA reads as TGCGCCAGCAGCCAAGGGGCCGGGGTACCCGACACCGGGGAGCTGTTTTTT. Its protein is CASSQGAGVPDTGELFF.

V gene TRBV5-1 combines with J gene TRBJ2-2, with TRBD2 matching 10 bases. The length of the CDR3 is 16 residues. V dropped 4 bases and J dropped 5; count of bases not matched to a gene: 8. The germline CDR1 and CDR2 sequences are SGHRS and YFSETQ. CDR3 sequence (DNA): TGCGCCAGCAGCGATAGCGGGGGGATCACAACCGGGGAGCTGTTTTTT. Its translation: CASSDSGGITTGELFF.

V usage is TRBV10-3 and J usage is TRBJ2-7; D remains ambiguous. The CDR3 has 12 amino acids. The germline CDR1 and CDR2 sequences are ENHRY and SYGVKD. Trimming took 6 bases from V and 0 from J, leaving 6 bases between them. In DNA, the CDR3 is TGTGCCATCAGGGCCCTCTCCTACGAGCAGTACTTC. It encodes CAIRALSYEQYF.

V and J are TRBV4-3 and TRBJ2-7; D is perhaps TRBD1 (5 bases). The CDR3 contains 16 residues. In germline, CDR1 is LGHNA, CDR2 YSLEER. V was clipped by 0 bases and J by 0 bases, with 12 bases between them. The CDR3 is CASSQDADTGSYEQYF. The DNA for the CDR3 is TGCGCCAGCAGCCAAGATGCGGACACGGGCTCCTACGAGCAGTACTTC.

CDR3 protein: CATSRDSIGELFF. The CDR3 DNA is TGTGCCACCAGCAGAGATAGTATCGGGGAGCTGTTTTTT. The rearrangement joins TRBV15 to TRBJ2-2; D call uncertain. Germline V gene lookup returns CDR1 LNHNV and CDR2 YYDKDF (reference sequence). The CDR3 has 13 residues. The V end was cut by 0 bases, the J end by 7 bases, with 6 bases between.

Only a few counts were recorded for this clonotype. The rearrangement links TRBV6-5 to TRBJ2-7; 7 bases match TRBD2. The germline V gene has CDR1 MNHEY and CDR2 SVGAGI. The V gene end was trimmed by 4 bases and the J gene end by 4 bases; junction bases not matched to a gene: 7. This CDR3 has 14 amino acids. CDR3 amino acids: CASSWRGRDYEQYF. The CDR3 DNA reads as TGTGCCAGCAGTTGGCGGGGGAGAGATTACGAGCAGTACTTC.

The chain recombines TRBV4-3 with TRBJ1-3; no clear D. The V end lost 2 bases, the J end lost 0 bases, and 8 bases lay between the germline ends. There are 15 residues in the CDR3. Germline V CDR1 and CDR2: LGHNA, YSLEER. CDR3 amino acids: CASSQRTVSGNTIYF. In DNA, the CDR3 is TGCGCCAGCAGCCAAAGGACGGTCTCTGGAAACACCATATATTTT.

In this sample, this clonotype turned up a few times. This rearrangement joins TRBV25-1 to TRBJ2-7; D not resolved. CDR3 length equals 11 residues. Germline V gene data show CDR1 as MGHDK and CDR2 as SYGVNS. Trimming took 1 base from V and 11 from J, leaving 9 bases between them. The CDR3 sequence is CASSELGSKYF. In DNA, the CDR3 is TGTGCCAGCAGTGAATTGGGCAGTAAGTACTTC.

This clonotype was detected a few times. The CDR3: CASSLQRNYNEQFF. The CDR3 coding sequence is TGTGCCAGCAGCCTGCAGCGGAACTACAATGAGCAGTTCTTC. This chain connects TRBV7-2 to TRBJ2-1, with TRBD2 as a possible D gene (5 bases). The CDR3 loop spans 14 amino acids. Trimming removed 5 bases at V and 3 bases at J, with 11 bases between. Germline CDR1 SGHTA, CDR2 FQGNSA.

The CDR3 loop is CASSFGTALEQYF. In DNA form, the CDR3 reads TGTGCCAGCAGCTTTGGGACAGCTCTTGAGCAGTACTTC. V and J are TRBV7-8 and TRBJ2-7, with 7 bases lining up with TRBD1. This CDR3 is 13 amino acids long. Trimming took 3 bases from V and 7 from J; bases not matched to a gene: 6. Per germline, CDR1 SGHVS and CDR2 FQNEAQ.

This clonotype was seen more than once but under ten times. The chain couples TRBV12-3 or TRBV12-4 to TRBJ1-5, with TRBD1 matching over 9 bases. The CDR3 has 14 amino acids. Trimming cost V 6 bases and J 5 bases; bases outside gene matches: 5. The CDR3 nucleotides read TGTGCCAGCAGCACGGGGACAGGGCATCAGCCCCAGCATTTT. Residues: CASSTGTGHQPQHF.

This clonotype was counted at least ten times. The chain couples TRBV12-3 or TRBV12-4 to TRBJ2-3; 10 bases map to TRBD2. Trimming removed 5 bases from V and 6 bases from J; junction bases left unmatched: 8. The CDR3 contains 15 residues. CDR3 in amino acids: CASSPKREGPDTQYF. CDR3 nucleotide sequence: TGTGCCAGCAGTCCCAAGCGGGAGGGCCCCGATACGCAGTATTTT.

This clonotype came up a few times. This rearrangement joins TRBV6-5 to TRBJ1-2, with 7 bases fitting TRBD1. Per germline, CDR1 MNHEY and CDR2 SVGAGI. The CDR3 totals 11 residues. V lost 5 bases to trimming and J lost 8 bases; unmatched junction nucleotides: 2. CDR3 nucleotide sequence: TGTGCCAGCAGTAACAGGGGCGGCTACACCTTC. Its translation is CASSNRGGYTF.

As DNA, the CDR3 is TGTGCCAGCAGCTTACATGGGACAGCTTCTGAAAAACTGTTTTTT. Protein product: CASSLHGTASEKLFF. The rearrangement uses TRBV12-3 or TRBV12-4 and TRBJ1-4; 7 bases fit TRBD1. This CDR3 is 15 amino acids long. V gave up 6 bases and J gave up 7 bases; unmatched junction bases: 11.

This clonotype was detected only a few times. The rearrangement joins TRBV7-6 to TRBJ2-7; no definite D call. Germline V gives CDR1 SGHVS, CDR2 FNYEAQ. The V end lost 2 bases, the J end lost 3 bases, and 8 bases lay between the germline ends. CDR3 length: 13 residues. This CDR3 reads CASSLPPDYEQYF. Here the CDR3 DNA reads TGTGCCAGCAGCTTACCCCCAGACTACGAGCAGTACTTC.

This clonotype was counted a few times. The chain uses TRBV12-3 or TRBV12-4 and TRBJ2-2, with TRBD1 identical over 7 bases. The junction had 8 bases not matched to a gene; V was cut back by 6 bases and J by 4 bases. This CDR3 has 15 residues. The CDR3 sequence: CASRSDRDFTGELFF. The CDR3 coding sequence is TGTGCCAGCAGATCAGACAGGGATTTCACCGGGGAGCTGTTTTTT.

This clonotype was observed a handful of times. V and J are TRBV4-1 and TRBJ1-1; the D is unclear. Trimming took off 0 bases at V and 1 base at J, with 12 bases between the two ends. Per germline, CDR1 MGHRA and CDR2 YSYEKL. The CDR3 has 16 residues. The CDR3 here is CASSQDDGRRNTEAFF. DNA for the CDR3: TGCGCCAGCAGCCAAGATGATGGGCGGAGGAACACTGAAGCTTTCTTT.

CDR3 sequence: CAWSGAGSYNEQFF. Written as DNA, the CDR3 is TGTGCCTGGAGTGGGGCGGGTTCCTACAATGAGCAGTTCTTC. The chain couples TRBV30 to TRBJ2-1, with D maybe TRBD2 (5 bases). Germline V gene lookup returns CDR1 GTSNPN and CDR2 SVGIG (reference sequence). V shed 1 base and J shed 1 base, with 8 bases lying between them. This CDR3 has 14 amino acids.

V and J are TRBV6-2 or TRBV6-3 and TRBJ2-4, with 8 nucleotides matching TRBD1. The CDR3 spans 11 residues. Germline values: CDR1 MNHEY, CDR2 SVGEGT. J was trimmed by 10 bases and V by 6 bases; bases with no gene match: 2. This CDR3 reads CASSRQGIQYF. The CDR3 DNA sequence: TGTGCCAGCAGCCGACAGGGGATTCAGTACTTC.